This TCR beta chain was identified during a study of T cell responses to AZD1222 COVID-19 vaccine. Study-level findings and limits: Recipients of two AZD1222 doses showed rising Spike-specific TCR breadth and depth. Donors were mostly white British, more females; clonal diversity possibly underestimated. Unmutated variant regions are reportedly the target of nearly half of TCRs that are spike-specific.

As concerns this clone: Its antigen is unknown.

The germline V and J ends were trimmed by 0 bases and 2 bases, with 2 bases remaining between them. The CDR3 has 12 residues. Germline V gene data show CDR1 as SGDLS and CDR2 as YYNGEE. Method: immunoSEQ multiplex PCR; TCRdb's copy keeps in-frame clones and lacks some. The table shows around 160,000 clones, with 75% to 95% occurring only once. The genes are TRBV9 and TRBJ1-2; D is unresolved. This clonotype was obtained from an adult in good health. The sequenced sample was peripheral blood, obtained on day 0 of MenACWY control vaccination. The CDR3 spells CASSVVNYGYTF. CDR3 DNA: TGTGCCAGCAGCGTAGTAAACTATGGCTACACCTTC.